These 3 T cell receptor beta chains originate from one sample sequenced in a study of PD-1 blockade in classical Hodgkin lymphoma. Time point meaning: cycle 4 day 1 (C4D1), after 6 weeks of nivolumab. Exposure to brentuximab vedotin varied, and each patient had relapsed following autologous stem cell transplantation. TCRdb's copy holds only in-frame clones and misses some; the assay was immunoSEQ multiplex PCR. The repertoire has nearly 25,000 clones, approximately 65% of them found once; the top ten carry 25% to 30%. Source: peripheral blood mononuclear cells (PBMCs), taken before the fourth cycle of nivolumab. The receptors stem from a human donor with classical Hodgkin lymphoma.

CDR3 nucleotide sequence: TGTGCCAGCAGTCCCATGGCTAGCAGTGAGACCCAGTACTTC. Amino acid sequence: CASSPMASSETQYF. The chain has TRBV6-5 and TRBJ2-5; the D gene is possibly TRBD2 (5 bases). With 5 bases removed from V and 5 bases from J, the gap between germline ends came to 15 bases. Germline V gene sequence: CDR1 MNHEY, CDR2 SVGAGI. CDR3 length equals 14 residues.

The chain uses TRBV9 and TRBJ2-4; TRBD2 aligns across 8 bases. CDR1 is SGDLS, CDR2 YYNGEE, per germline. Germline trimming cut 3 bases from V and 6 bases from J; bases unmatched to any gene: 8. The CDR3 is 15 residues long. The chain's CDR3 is CASSDKTSEGNIQYF. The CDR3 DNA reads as TGTGCCAGCAGCGACAAGACTAGCGAGGGAAACATTCAGTACTTC.

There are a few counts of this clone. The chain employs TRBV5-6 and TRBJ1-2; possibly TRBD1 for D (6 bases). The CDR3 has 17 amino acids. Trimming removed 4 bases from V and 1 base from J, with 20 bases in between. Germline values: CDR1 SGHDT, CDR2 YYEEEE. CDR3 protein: CASSLPSLDRFNYGYTF. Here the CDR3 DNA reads TGTGCCAGCAGCCTACCCTCCTTAGACAGGTTTAACTATGGCTACACCTTC.